This note documents a single T cell receptor (beta chain) sequence. Its target is unknown. A much larger clonotype is one base distant, so this may be a read error. Preparation methods for the bulk TCR libraries were those previously described, with listed TCR primers. TCRdb passed the PCR reads through MiXCR, listing each CDR3 protein once. The sample has about 640,000 distinct CDR3 sequences, 20% seen once; the top ten hold roughly 0.85%. These data come from a study of molecular identifiers for immune sequencing clone quantification. Study-level findings and limits: Amid 750,000 to 1,000,000 naive cells, spiked Jurkat TCR RNA from one cell was reportedly still detectable. Highly expanded clone sizes could be underestimated by identical TCR molecules that share a barcode.

Naive CD8 T cells, phenotype CD8+CD4-CCR7+CD45RA+, were sorted. Deletions cut 1 base from V and 0 bases from J, with 15 bases between. The length of the CDR3 is 17 residues. The genes are TRBV12-3 or TRBV12-4 and TRBJ1-1, with D tentatively TRBD1 (5 bases). This TCR came from a human donor in good health. Some libraries in this study had Jurkat cell RNA spiked in. What was sequenced was naive CD8+ T cells from blood, with Jurkat cell RNA spiked in. The subset: FACS-sorted CD8+CD4-CCR7+CD45RA+ naive T cells. CDR3 loop: CASSLDPRAEMNTEAFF. The CDR3 DNA is TGTGCCAGCAGTTTAGACCCCAGGGCAGAAATGAACACTGAAGCTTTCTTT.